Following are 14 T cell receptor beta chains from one sample sequenced in a study of blood T cell repertoires in COVID-19. Sequenced by immunoSEQ multiplex PCR; TCRdb stores in-frame clones only, minus some. The table includes 44,000 or so clones, roughly nine tenths detected once. Sequencing was done on a sample of peripheral blood. These receptors all stem from a human donor in a cohort sampled during active COVID-19.

The CDR3 spells CASSPGKDEKLFF. As DNA, the CDR3 is TGTGCCAGCAGCCCAGGGAAGGATGAAAAACTGTTTTTT. The chain has TRBV2 and TRBJ1-4; weak D call: TRBD1 (5 bases). The CDR3 covers 13 residues. Germline CDR1 reads SNHLY; CDR2 reads FYNNEI. The germline V and J ends were trimmed by 6 bases and 6 bases, with 11 bases remaining between them.

In nucleotides, the CDR3 is TGTGCCAGCAGCTTAGTTTCAGCGGGGGGGCCGAGGACAGATACGCAGTATTTT. This sequence encodes CASSLVSAGGPRTDTQYF. The rearrangement joins TRBV13 to TRBJ2-3, with TRBD2 identical over 10 bases. J gave up 3 bases and V 1 base, and 10 bases lay outside the gene matches. CDR1 is PRHDT and CDR2 is FYEKMQ in the germline V gene (reference sequence). This CDR3 spans 18 amino acids. Looking up the rest from reference TRBV13 and TRBJ2-3 gives the full variable domain: AAGVIQSPRHLIKEKRETATLKCYPIPRHDTVYWYQQGPGQDPQFLISFYEKMQSDKGSIPDRFSAQQFSDYHSELNMSSLELGDSALYFCASSLVSAGGPRTDTQYFGPGTRLTVL.

The J gene is TRBJ2-5, the V gene TRBV7-3; 8 nucleotides match TRBD1. J gave up 5 bases and V 5 bases, and 10 bases lay outside the gene matches. There are 15 residues in the CDR3. CDR1 and CDR2 (germline): SGHTA, FQGTGA. CDR3: CASSTGTGARETQYF. In nucleotides, the CDR3 is TGTGCCAGCAGCACCGGGACAGGAGCCCGGGAGACCCAGTACTTC.

The chain carries TRBV9 and TRBJ1-1; tentative D call: TRBD1 (6 bases). Germline lookup yields CDR1 SGDLS and CDR2 YYNGEE. The CDR3 sequence is 15 residues long. Trimming took off 2 bases at V and 7 bases at J, with 18 bases between the two ends. Written as DNA, the CDR3 is TGTGCCAGCAGCGTCGTACCAGGGGTGAAGGGTGAAGCTTTCTTT. Translating it yields CASSVVPGVKGEAFF.

This clone was seen just once. V and J are TRBV5-1 and TRBJ2-2; D may be TRBD1 (6 bases). CDR3 length: 14 amino acids. With 4 bases removed from V and 4 bases from J, the gap between germline ends came to 11 bases. Germline V CDR1 and CDR2: SGHRS, YFSETQ. In DNA, the CDR3 is TGCGCCAGCAGCCCCGAGGGGGTCACCGGGGAGCTGTTTTTT. Translated: CASSPEGVTGELFF. Combining the CDR3 with reference TRBV5-1 and TRBJ2-2 gives the whole variable domain KAGVTQTPRYLIKTRGQQVTLSCSPISGHRSVSWYQQTPGQGLQFLFEYFSETQRNKGNFPGRFSGRQFSNSRSEMNVSTLELGDSALYLCASSPEGVTGELFFGEGSRLTVL.

This chain links TRBV5-6 with TRBJ1-5; no clear D. Trimming removed 1 base at V and 3 bases at J, with 8 bases between. CDR3 length: 14 residues. Per germline, CDR1 SGHDT and CDR2 YYEEEE. The CDR3 bases are TGTGCCAGCAGCTTGCGAGGGATCAATCAGCCCCAGCATTTT. Its protein is CASSLRGINQPQHF.

The CDR3 sequence: CASSSYAAGVTTDTQYF. Here the CDR3 DNA reads TGCGCCAGCAGCTCTTATGCAGCGGGGGTTACCACAGATACGCAGTATTTT. This chain uses TRBV5-1 with TRBJ2-3, with 8 bases aligning to TRBD2. Per the germline V gene, CDR1 is SGHRS and CDR2 is YFSETQ. The CDR3 runs to 17 residues. After removal of 3 bases from V and 2 bases from J, the junction contained 11 bases not matched to a gene.

This rearrangement joins TRBV10-2 to TRBJ1-2; no firm D call. Trimming pared 4 bases from V and 5 bases from J, leaving 11 bases between. The V gene's germline CDR1 is WSHSY and CDR2 SAAADI. This CDR3 has 13 amino acids. The CDR3 DNA reads TGCGCCAGCAGTGGGGAGCCGGGGTATGGCTACACCTTC. Amino acids: CASSGEPGYGYTF.

A few counts support this clone. The chain links TRBV5-1 to TRBJ1-6; 7 bases are shared with TRBD1. CDR1 and CDR2 (germline): SGHRS, YFSETQ. The length of the CDR3 is 14 residues. J was trimmed by 8 bases and V by 4 bases; bases with no gene match: 6. The CDR3 reads CASSTRQGDSPLHF. The CDR3 nucleotides read TGCGCCAGCAGCACGCGACAGGGTGATTCACCCCTCCACTTT.

V is TRBV4-1 and J is TRBJ1-1; TRBD1 might be the D (6 bases). The V gene lost 1 base and the J gene lost 1 base, with 10 bases spanning the gap. The CDR3 runs 15 residues. The V gene's germline CDR1 is MGHRA and CDR2 YSYEKL. CDR3 sequence: CASSQVGGQNTEAFF. CDR3 bases: TGCGCCAGCAGCCAAGTTGGGGGCCAGAACACTGAAGCTTTCTTT.

The rearrangement links TRBV4-2 to TRBJ2-3; 15 positions agree with TRBD2. After removal of 1 base from V and 6 bases from J, the junction contained 5 bases not matched to a gene. Germline V CDR1 and CDR2: LGHNA, YNFKEQ. This CDR3 has 17 residues. The CDR3 coding sequence is TGTGCCAGCAGCCAAGGGGGACTAGCGGGGGGCGTGGATACGCAGTATTTT. This codes for CASSQGGLAGGVDTQYF.

Of note for this clone: One junction end disagrees with the germline gene, perhaps due to a read error. The gene calls are TRBV4-1 and TRBJ1-1, with D possibly matching TRBD1 (5 bases). The CDR3 covers 15 residues. CDR1 and CDR2 from the germline V gene are MGHRA and YSYEKL. In DNA form, the CDR3 reads TGCGCCAGCAGTCAAGAGGCGGGGGTGAACACTGAAGCTTTCTTT. This codes for CASSQEAGVNTEAFF.

The V gene is TRBV30, the J gene TRBJ1-1; D is unresolved. Germline-derived CDR1 and CDR2 are GTSNPN and SVGIG (reference sequence). The CDR3 is 13 amino acids. The V and J ends lost 0 bases and 4 bases respectively, with 9 bases between them. The CDR3: CAWSVFRGTEAFF. The CDR3 DNA reads TGTGCCTGGAGTGTATTTCGGGGCACTGAAGCTTTCTTT.

The V and J genes are TRBV15 and TRBJ2-3, with D perhaps TRBD1 (6 bases). The CDR3 length is 15 residues. Germline assignment: CDR1 LNHNV and CDR2 YYDKDF (reference sequence). V was trimmed by 3 bases and J by 3 bases, leaving 13 bases between them. The CDR3 region is CATSRGSGETDTQYF. CDR3 nucleotide sequence: TGTGCCACCAGCAGGGGATCAGGGGAGACAGATACGCAGTATTTT.